This TCR beta chain was captured by sequencing in a study of blood T cell repertoires in COVID-19. Whole-study context: The samples span acute and convalescent COVID-19 from the United States, Italy and Spain. T cells, B-cell-depleted T cells, or PBMCs provided the cDNA or gDNA that served as material.

This clone has only a few counts. CDR1 is MNHNS and CDR2 is SASEGT in the germline V gene. The CDR3 covers 11 residues. With 3 bases removed from V and 8 bases from J, the gap between germline ends came to 5 bases. Original processing notes: From reference gene primer amplification, estimates of nucleated cell counts were derived. The table came from immunoSEQ multiplex PCR; TCRdb's copy has only in-frame clones and leaves some out. The DNA gave D and trimming, while V, J and clone size come from that table. The sample lists about 64,000 clones, roughly 76% seen once, with 4% to 5.5% in the top ten. The gene calls are TRBV6-1 and TRBJ2-4; D uncertain. This sequence was found in a human donor in a cohort sampled during active COVID-19. Sample: peripheral blood. CDR3 loop: CASSDRDIQYF. The CDR3 region has the DNA TGTGCCAGCAGTGACCGGGACATTCAGTACTTC.